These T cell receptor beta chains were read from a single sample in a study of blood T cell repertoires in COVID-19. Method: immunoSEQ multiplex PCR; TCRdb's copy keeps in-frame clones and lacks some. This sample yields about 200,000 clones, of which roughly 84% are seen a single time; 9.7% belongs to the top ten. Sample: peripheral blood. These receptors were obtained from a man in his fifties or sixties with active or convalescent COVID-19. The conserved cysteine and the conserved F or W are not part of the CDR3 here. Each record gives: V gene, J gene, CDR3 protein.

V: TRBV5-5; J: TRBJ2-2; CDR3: ASSGQGLGELF
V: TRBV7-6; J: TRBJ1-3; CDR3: ASSSRQGGNTIY
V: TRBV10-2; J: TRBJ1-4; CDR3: ASSGAHEKLF
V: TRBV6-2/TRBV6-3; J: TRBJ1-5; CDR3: ASSDRVYSNQPQH
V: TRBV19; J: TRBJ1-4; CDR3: ASSLGGQFNEKLF
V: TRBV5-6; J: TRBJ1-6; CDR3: ASSLGQTNSPLH
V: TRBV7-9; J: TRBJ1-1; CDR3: ASSPGQRRTEAF
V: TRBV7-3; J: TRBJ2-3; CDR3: ASSLGPADTQY
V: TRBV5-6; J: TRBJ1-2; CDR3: ASRYTGGIYGYT
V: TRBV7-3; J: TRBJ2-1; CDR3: ASTPGQGAGWDEQF
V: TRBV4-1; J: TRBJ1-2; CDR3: ASSQLGQGYGYT
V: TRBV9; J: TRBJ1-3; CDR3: ASSVRGGNGNTIY
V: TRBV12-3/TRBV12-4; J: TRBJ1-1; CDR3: ASSPGTGAEAF
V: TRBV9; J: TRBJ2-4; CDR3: ASSVGLAGLGLNIQY
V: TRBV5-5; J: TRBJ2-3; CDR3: ASSLAYSIDTQY
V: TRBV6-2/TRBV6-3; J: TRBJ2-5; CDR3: ASSYGLSYETQY
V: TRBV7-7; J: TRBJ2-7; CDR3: ASSLAADRNYEQY
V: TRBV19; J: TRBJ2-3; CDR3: ASSSGQGALTDTQY
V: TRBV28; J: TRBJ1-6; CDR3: ASSWRQALNSPLH
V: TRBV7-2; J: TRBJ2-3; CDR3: ASSLAYTDTQY
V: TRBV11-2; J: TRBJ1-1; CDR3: ASSSSDRGHAEAF
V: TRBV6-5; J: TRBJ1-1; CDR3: ASSYSQQGSNTEAF
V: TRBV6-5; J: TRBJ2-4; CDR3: ASSFEPSLPQIQY
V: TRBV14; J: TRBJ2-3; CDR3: ASSRVLSGSGTDTQY
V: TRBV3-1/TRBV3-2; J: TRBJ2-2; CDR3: ASSRPPGQGGTGELF
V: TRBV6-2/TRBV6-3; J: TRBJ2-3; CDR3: ASSYSPGSVTDTQY
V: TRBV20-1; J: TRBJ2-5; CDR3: SASKLPGTSGPQETQY
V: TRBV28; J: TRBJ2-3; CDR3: ASSLGRATGGSDTQY
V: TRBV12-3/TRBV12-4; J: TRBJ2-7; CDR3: ASGDSSHYEQY
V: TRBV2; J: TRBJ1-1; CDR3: ASTRSTGYTEAF
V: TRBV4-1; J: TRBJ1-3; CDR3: ASSQGAGGGNTIY
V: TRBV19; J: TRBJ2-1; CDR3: ASSPRERAHNEQF